These 2 T cell receptor beta chains share one sample of origin, sequenced in a study of T cells in Graves' hyperthyroidism and ophthalmopathy. From RNA transcripts, TCR beta CDR3 regions were amplified. The HTBI primer set drove a first-round RT-PCR of the TCR CDR3. TCRdb called the multiplex PCR reads again in MiXCR, with one record for every CDR3 protein. The repertoire holds about 600,000 distinct CDR3 sequences, with about 14% as singletons. The sequenced material came from blood. These receptors were obtained from a woman between 50 and 59 years old with Graves' ophthalmopathy.

This clonotype has just a few counts. In DNA form, the CDR3 reads TGTGCCACCAGTGATGCCCCTACAGGGAACACCGGGGAGCTGTTTTTT. As protein: CATSDAPTGNTGELFF. The chain is built from TRBV24-1 and TRBJ2-2; tentative D call: TRBD1 (5 bases). CDR1 and CDR2 (germline): KGHDR, SFDVKD. Trimming removed 3 bases from V and 1 base from J, with 11 bases in between. The CDR3 has 16 residues.

The rearrangement links TRBV27 to TRBJ2-3; 9 bases map to TRBD2. The length of the CDR3 is 18 residues. V gave up 0 bases and J gave up 0 bases; unmatched junction bases: 7. CDR1 and CDR2 (germline): MNHEY, SMNVEV (reference sequence). CDR3 nucleotide sequence: TGTGCCAGCAGTTTATCCCTCCCTAGCGGGGTTAGCACAGATACGCAGTATTTT. This gives the protein CASSLSLPSGVSTDTQYF.